Presented here are 14 T cell receptor beta chains from one specimen sequenced in a study of blood T cell repertoires in COVID-19. TCRdb keeps only in-frame clones here, not all; method: immunoSEQ multiplex PCR. This sample has about 86,000 clones, with around four fifths found just once. Sequences were obtained from peripheral blood. Source of these receptors: a man aged 70 or older with acute or convalescent COVID-19.

This sequence joins TRBV18 and TRBJ2-7; 9 bases agree with TRBD1. J gave up 4 bases and V 5 bases, and 6 bases lay outside the gene matches. The CDR3 runs 14 residues. Germline V lookup: CDR1 KGHSH, CDR2 LQKENI. Here the CDR3 DNA reads TGTGCCAGCTCATGGGGGACAGGGAAATACGAGCAGTACTTC. This codes for CASSWGTGKYEQYF.

The V and J genes are TRBV9 and TRBJ2-2, with 7 bases aligning to TRBD1. This CDR3 comprises 19 residues. Germline V CDR1 and CDR2: SGDLS, YYNGEE. V lost 3 bases, J lost 1 base, and 15 bases stayed unmatched. This CDR3 reads CASSARGTGAQGNTGELFF. The CDR3 DNA is TGTGCCAGCAGCGCGAGGGGTACAGGGGCCCAGGGGAACACCGGGGAGCTGTTTTTT.

The chain links TRBV10-3 to TRBJ2-2; 8 nucleotides match TRBD2. CDR1 ENHRY and CDR2 SYGVKD come from the germline V gene. V shed 3 bases, J shed 0 bases, and the junction held 6 bases outside the gene matches. The CDR3 extends over 17 amino acids. CDR3 nucleotides: TGTGCCATCAGTGAAAGGGGAGCGGGGGCGAACACCGGGGAGCTGTTTTTT. Residues: CAISERGAGANTGELFF.

The rearrangement joins TRBV29-1 to TRBJ2-2; no clear D gene. The CDR3 is 13 residues long. Trimming pared 4 bases from V and 7 bases from J, leaving 13 bases between. Germline V gives CDR1 SQVTM, CDR2 ANQGSEA. In nucleotides, the CDR3 is TGCAGCGTTGGTAGTGGTTGGAGCGGGGAGCTGTTTTTT. This sequence encodes CSVGSGWSGELFF.

This sequence joins TRBV3-1 (or the pseudogene TRBV3-2) and TRBJ1-1; no clear D gene. The V end was cut by 4 bases, the J end by 1 base, with 10 bases between. Germline V lookup: CDR1 LGHDT, CDR2 YNNKEL (reference sequence). The CDR3 loop spans 14 amino acids. The CDR3 sequence is CASSPRGRNTEAFF. The CDR3, as DNA: TGTGCCAGCAGCCCCCGAGGGAGGAACACTGAAGCTTTCTTT.

The CDR3 nucleotides are TGCGCCAGCAGCTTGCAGGATATGACAGATACGCAGTATTTT. Translating gives CASSLQDMTDTQYF. V gene TRBV5-1 combines with J gene TRBJ2-3; D uncertain. CDR3 length: 14 residues. With 1 base removed from V and 3 bases from J, the gap between germline ends came to 9 bases. CDR1 and CDR2 (germline): SGHRS, YFSETQ.

By share, this clone ranks as medium-sized. The chain employs TRBV7-9 and TRBJ1-1; D perhaps matches TRBD1 (5 bases). The CDR3 covers 13 residues. Per germline, CDR1 SEHNR and CDR2 FQNEAQ (reference sequence). V was trimmed by 9 bases and J by 1 base, leaving 12 bases between them. The DNA of the CDR3 is TGTGCCAGTTTGAGGGGAGGGAACACTGAAGCTTTCTTT. Translated: CASLRGGNTEAFF.

A single count supports this clone. The CDR3 loop reads CASSSTGGPYNEQFF. DNA for the CDR3: TGTGCCAGCAGTTCGACAGGGGGACCCTACAATGAGCAGTTCTTC. The chain recombines TRBV5-4 with TRBJ2-1; 9 bases line up with TRBD1. J gave up 2 bases and V 5 bases, and 5 bases lay outside the gene matches. This CDR3 has 15 amino acids. Germline V gene data show CDR1 as SGHNT and CDR2 as YYREEE (reference sequence).

The J gene is TRBJ2-4, the V gene TRBV5-8, with a weak D call TRBD2 (6 bases). Germline lookup yields CDR1 SGHTS and CDR2 YDEGEE. The CDR3 length is 16 residues. Trimming took off 5 bases at V and 3 bases at J, with 18 bases between the two ends. In DNA form, the CDR3 reads TGTGCCAGCAGACCCTTGGGGGGTTTGGACAAAAACATTCAGTACTTC. This sequence encodes CASRPLGGLDKNIQYF.

This clone was detected many times. The chain couples TRBV2 to TRBJ2-5; D is perhaps TRBD2 (5 bases). The CDR3 sequence is 15 residues long. Between the trimmed V and J ends, which lost 3 bases and 5 bases, there was a span of 16 bases. Germline CDR1 and CDR2: SNHLY and FYNNEI. Written as DNA, the CDR3 is TGTGCCAGCAGTGAGGTACCGGCAGCGGAGGAGACCCAGTACTTC. Its translation is CASSEVPAAEETQYF.

This CDR3 reads CASSIQGYTEAFF. For the CDR3, the DNA is TGTGCCAGTAGTATACAGGGATACACTGAAGCTTTCTTT. V usage is TRBV19 and J usage is TRBJ1-1; D is possibly TRBD1 (5 bases). Germline CDR1 reads LNHDA; CDR2 reads SQIVND (reference sequence). There are 13 residues in the CDR3. Trimming cost V 2 bases and J 3 bases, with 7 bases left between them.

The rearrangement links TRBV24-1 to TRBJ2-5, with 10 positions matching TRBD2. The germline V gene encodes CDR1 KGHDR and CDR2 SFDVKD. The CDR3 is 16 amino acids. J gave up 4 bases and V 0 bases, and 4 bases lay outside the gene matches. The CDR3 nucleotides are TGTGCCACCAGTGATTTGCAGAGCGGGGGGGCAGAGACCCAGTACTTC. It codes for CATSDLQSGGAETQYF.

The V and J genes are TRBV5-1 and TRBJ2-4; 8 bases align to TRBD1. The CDR3 sequence is 13 residues long. CDR1 is SGHRS, CDR2 YFSETQ, per germline. V gave up 6 bases and J gave up 6 bases; unmatched junction bases: 5. The CDR3 nucleotides read TGCGCCAGCATGAGGACAGGGACAAACATTCAGTACTTC. Residues: CASMRTGTNIQYF.

This chain joins TRBV4-1 and TRBJ1-3, with D possibly matching TRBD1 (6 bases). V was shortened by 2 bases and J by 8 bases, with 13 bases between the two germline ends. In germline, CDR1 is MGHRA, CDR2 YSYEKL. The CDR3 totals 14 residues. The CDR3 DNA reads TGCGCCAGCAGCCAAACGGACCAGGGGTACACCATATATTTT. Translating it yields CASSQTDQGYTIYF.